The 6 T cell receptor beta chains listed next were all sequenced from one sample in a study of blood T cell repertoires in COVID-19. Generated by immunoSEQ multiplex PCR, the TCRdb table keeps only in-frame clones and is missing some. Of some 88,000 clones listed, roughly 77% are singletons. Material: peripheral blood. The receptors stem from a human donor in a cohort sampled during active COVID-19.

The V gene is TRBV11-3, the J gene TRBJ2-3; 11 nucleotides line up with TRBD2. V trimming: 0 bases; J trimming: 9 bases; junction bases outside the gene matches: 2. This CDR3 region has 14 residues. Germline V gene data show CDR1 as SGHNT and CDR2 as YENEEA. The DNA of the CDR3 is TGTGCCAGCAGCTTAGAGGTAGCGGGAGGGACGCAGTATTTT. Translating gives CASSLEVAGGTQYF. Looking up the rest from reference TRBV11-3 and TRBJ2-3 gives the full variable domain: EAGVVQSPRYKIIEKKQPVAFWCNPISGHNTLYWYLQNLGQGPELLIRYENEEAVDDSQLPKDRFSAERLKGVDSTLKIQPAELGDSAVYLCASSLEVAGGTQYFGPGTRLTVL.

The chain has TRBV7-6 and TRBJ2-2, with unresolved D. CDR1 SGHVS and CDR2 FNYEAQ come from the germline V gene. There are 16 residues in the CDR3. The ends were cut back, 0 bases at V and 1 base at J, with 9 bases in the middle. CDR3 sequence reads: CASSLASSRNTGELFF. The CDR3 DNA is TGTGCCAGCAGCTTAGCTAGCAGCAGGAACACCGGGGAGCTGTTTTTT.

The chain recombines TRBV5-1 with TRBJ1-6; 10 bases are a match to TRBD1. CDR3 length: 16 residues. The germline gives CDR1 SGHRS, CDR2 YFSETQ. V lost 1 base and J lost 8; bases outside the gene matches: 6. DNA of the CDR3: TGCGCCAGCAGCTTGTTGACAGGGGGCACTGATTCACCCCTCCACTTT. It encodes CASSLLTGGTDSPLHF.

V usage is TRBV25-1 and J usage is TRBJ2-7; D perhaps matches TRBD2 (6 bases). The ends were cut back, 3 bases at V and 4 bases at J, with 13 bases in the middle. From germline, CDR1 is MGHDK and CDR2 SYGVNS. The CDR3 runs to 14 residues. CDR3 region: CASSDFLGGYEQYF. In nucleotides, the CDR3 is TGTGCCAGCAGTGACTTTCTGGGGGGATACGAGCAGTACTTC.

The rearrangement links TRBV15 to TRBJ2-6; D is possibly TRBD2 (6 bases). Germline V CDR1 and CDR2: LNHNV, YYDKDF (reference sequence). The V gene lost 5 bases and the J gene lost 4 bases, with 27 bases spanning the gap. The CDR3 totals 20 residues. CDR3 residues: CATSQDQGGLDGGGANVLTF. In DNA form, the CDR3 reads TGTGCCACCAGCCAAGATCAGGGCGGGCTAGACGGGGGAGGGGCCAACGTCCTGACTTTC.

The chain recombines TRBV3-1 (or the pseudogene TRBV3-2) with TRBJ2-2, with unresolved D. This CDR3 is 14 amino acids long. Deletions cut 3 bases from V and 4 bases from J, with 9 bases between. Germline V gene data show CDR1 as LGHDT and CDR2 as YNNKEL (reference sequence). The DNA for the CDR3 is TGTGCCAGCAGCCAGGGCAGGTTCACCGGGGAGCTGTTTTTT. Its protein product is CASSQGRFTGELFF.